Listed here are 14 T cell receptor beta chains from one sample, sequenced in a study of shared clonotypes between healthy human individuals. Sequencing was performed with immunoSEQ multiplex PCR; in TCRdb, only in-frame clones are kept and a portion is missing. The sample carries 2 million to 2.5 million clones, roughly 93% recorded once. The sample was naive CD4+ T cells from PBMCs. Sample subset: CD45RA+ positively selected. The receptors shown here come from a man aged 18 to 29 in good health. Some clones in this sample may be carry-over from other donors' samples.

J is TRBJ2-2 and V is TRBV9, with TRBD2 matching over 8 bases. CDR3 length equals 16 residues. Germline values: CDR1 SGDLS, CDR2 YYNGEE. Trimming removed 3 bases from V and 6 bases from J; junction bases left unmatched: 10. CDR3 in amino acids: CASSAAPGGMAGELFF. In DNA form, the CDR3 reads TGTGCCAGCAGCGCCGCCCCGGGGGGGATGGCCGGGGAGCTGTTTTTT.

This clone was found a few times. The chain is built from TRBV20-1 and TRBJ2-3; no definite D call. Trimming cost V 4 bases and J 5 bases, with 1 base left between them. Germline CDR1 reads DFQATT; CDR2 reads SNEGSKA (reference sequence). CDR3 length: 9 residues. CDR3 sequence reads: CSAIDTQYF. The CDR3 DNA reads as TGCAGTGCTATAGATACGCAGTATTTT.

V gene TRBV6-5 combines with J gene TRBJ1-4; D possibly corresponds to TRBD1 (5 bases). Trimming shortened V by 2 bases and J by 6 bases, and 13 bases separated the two germline ends. Germline V CDR1 and CDR2: MNHEY, SVGAGI. The length of the CDR3 is 15 residues. The CDR3 sequence: CASSYLGREDEKLFF. The DNA for the CDR3 is TGTGCCAGCAGTTACCTCGGCAGGGAAGATGAAAAACTGTTTTTT.

The J gene is TRBJ1-1, the V gene TRBV29-1, with D perhaps TRBD1 (5 bases). Germline values: CDR1 SQVTM, CDR2 ANQGSEA. V was clipped by 5 bases and J by 6 bases, with 16 bases between them. The CDR3 loop spans 13 amino acids. CDR3 sequence: CSVSARGMAEAFF. The DNA of the CDR3 is TGCAGCGTTTCTGCTCGGGGGATGGCTGAAGCTTTCTTT.

The J gene is TRBJ2-7, the V gene TRBV28; perhaps TRBD1 as D (6 bases). CDR1 and CDR2 (germline): MDHEN, SYDVKM. There are 18 residues in the CDR3. Trimming cost V 1 base and J 0 bases, with 19 bases left between them. The CDR3 sequence: CASSLFQKTGRSSYEQYF. CDR3 DNA sequence: TGTGCCAGCAGTTTATTTCAAAAGACAGGCCGTAGCTCCTACGAGCAGTACTTC.

This clone turned up a few times. Additional DNA sequences in this sample encode the identical CDR3. V usage is TRBV29-1 and J usage is TRBJ1-1, with a possible D match to TRBD1 (5 bases). The CDR3 contains 12 residues. Trimming pared 3 bases from V and 1 base from J, leaving 6 bases between. CDR1 is SQVTM and CDR2 is ANQGSEA in the germline V gene. This chain's CDR3 is CSVDRGNTEAFF. The CDR3 coding sequence is TGCAGCGTTGATAGGGGGAACACTGAAGCTTTCTTT.

This clone was seen just once. The chain joins TRBV5-1 to TRBJ2-5; D tentatively fits TRBD1 or TRBD2 (5 bases each). Trimming removed 3 bases from V and 4 bases from J, with 16 bases in between. Germline V CDR1 and CDR2: SGHRS, YFSETQ. This CDR3 contains 15 residues. Here the CDR3 DNA reads TGCGCCAGCAGCTCGGGACCCACAAGGGGAGAGACCCAGTACTTC. This sequence encodes CASSSGPTRGETQYF.

The gene calls are TRBV7-2 and TRBJ2-7; 9 bases align to TRBD1. The germline gives CDR1 SGHTA, CDR2 FQGNSA. This CDR3 contains 13 residues. The junction had 1 base not matched to a gene; V was cut back by 5 bases and J by 2 bases. The CDR3 reads CASSRQGAYEQYF. CDR3 coding DNA: TGTGCCAGCAGCCGACAGGGGGCCTACGAGCAGTACTTC.

The chain recombines TRBV27 with TRBJ2-1; D perhaps matches TRBD2 (5 bases). Germline V gives CDR1 MNHEY, CDR2 SMNVEV (reference sequence). The CDR3 loop spans 18 amino acids. V was trimmed by 1 base and J by 0 bases, leaving 16 bases between them. In nucleotides, the CDR3 is TGTGCCAGCAGTTTATTTAGTGTAGCGCAGAGCTCCTACAATGAGCAGTTCTTC. This sequence encodes CASSLFSVAQSSYNEQFF.

V gene TRBV5-1 combines with J gene TRBJ1-3; a weak D match, TRBD1 (5 bases). The CDR3 is 16 amino acids. V shed 0 bases and J shed 4 bases, with 14 bases lying between them. The germline CDR1 and CDR2 sequences are SGHRS and YFSETQ. CDR3 amino acids: CASSLAGSTGGNTIYF. CDR3 nucleotide sequence: TGCGCCAGCAGCTTGGCAGGGTCCACCGGAGGAAACACCATATATTTT. Filled out from reference TRBV5-1 and TRBJ1-3, the complete variable domain reads KAGVTQTPRYLIKTRGQQVTLSCSPISGHRSVSWYQQTPGQGLQFLFEYFSETQRNKGNFPGRFSGRQFSNSRSEMNVSTLELGDSALYLCASSLAGSTGGNTIYFGEGSWLTVV.

V is TRBV6-1 and J is TRBJ2-7; TRBD1 matches 7 bases. The CDR3 is 11 residues long. Germline V lookup: CDR1 MNHNS, CDR2 SASEGT. J gave up 7 bases and V 6 bases, and 3 bases lay outside the gene matches. The CDR3 coding sequence is TGTGCCAGCAGGGGACAGCGGGAGCAGTACTTC. Its translation is CASRGQREQYF.

The chain has TRBV28 and TRBJ2-1; 11 positions agree with TRBD2. J gave up 2 bases and V 6 bases, and 6 bases lay outside the gene matches. From germline, CDR1 is MDHEN and CDR2 SYDVKM. The CDR3 sequence is 16 residues long. The CDR3 DNA reads as TGTGCCAGCAGCCAGTATAGCGGGAGGGCCTACAATGAGCAGTTCTTC. This codes for CASSQYSGRAYNEQFF.

The chain carries TRBV6-5 and TRBJ2-3, with 10 bases matching TRBD1. The germline gives CDR1 MNHEY, CDR2 SVGAGI. Trimming took 7 bases from V and 1 from J; bases not matched to a gene: 5. This CDR3 is built from 15 residues. DNA of the CDR3: TGTGCCAGCACCAGGGACAGGGGCCGCACAGATACGCAGTATTTT. Its protein is CASTRDRGRTDTQYF.

This chain links TRBV5-4 with TRBJ2-7, with D perhaps matching TRBD1 or TRBD2 (5 bases each). Trimming left V 0 bases short and J 8 bases short, with 15 bases between. The CDR3 runs 14 residues. CDR1 and CDR2 from the germline V gene are SGHNT and YYREEE (reference sequence). The CDR3 DNA follows: TGTGCCAGCAGCTTGGACGGGGACCCCCCGAAGCAGTACTTC. This translates into CASSLDGDPPKQYF.